One and the same sample provided the 9 T cell receptor beta chains below, sequenced in a study of cytomegalovirus exposure and HLA in healthy donors. Data came from immunoSEQ multiplex PCR; TCRdb stores just in-frame clones and leaves some out. The sample contains 150,000 or so clones, approximately 89% of which appear only once. Input material: PBMCs. The receptors shown here come from a woman between 18 and 30 years old in good health and CMV-seronegative.

The chain has TRBV27 and TRBJ1-1, with a weak D call TRBD1 (6 bases). Trimming removed 3 bases from V and 4 bases from J, with 12 bases in between. The CDR3 spans 14 residues. In germline, CDR1 is MNHEY, CDR2 SMNVEV (reference sequence). The CDR3 sequence: CASSFLQGSTEAFF. DNA for the CDR3: TGTGCCAGCAGTTTCCTACAGGGAAGCACTGAAGCTTTCTTT.

CDR3 region: CASTLSSGTVSDEQFF. DNA of the CDR3: TGTGCCAGCACCCTTAGCTCCGGGACAGTCAGCGATGAGCAGTTCTTC. The chain is built from TRBV2 and TRBJ2-1; 7 bases map to TRBD1. With 7 bases clipped from V and 8 bases from J, the junction kept 17 bases outside the gene matches. CDR1 SNHLY and CDR2 FYNNEI come from the germline V gene. This CDR3 is 16 amino acids long.

The chain combines TRBV5-6 with TRBJ1-2; 8 nucleotides line up with TRBD1. The V segment lost 5 bases and the J segment 5 bases; nucleotides outside the gene matches: 5. The CDR3 consists of 13 residues. The V gene's germline CDR1 is SGHDT and CDR2 YYEEEE. For the CDR3, the DNA is TGTGCCAGCAGGGGACAGGAGATTTATGGCTACACCTTC. This sequence encodes CASRGQEIYGYTF.

V gene TRBV11-2 combines with J gene TRBJ1-4; 10 bases are a match to TRBD1. The V gene end was trimmed by 3 bases and the J gene end by 10 bases; junction bases not matched to a gene: 5. The germline gives CDR1 SGHAT, CDR2 FQNNGV. The CDR3 has 14 amino acids. For the CDR3, the DNA is TGTGCCAGCAGCTTTGGGACAGGGGACCTAAAACTGTTTTTT. Protein: CASSFGTGDLKLFF.

This chain connects TRBV7-2 to TRBJ2-5, with D perhaps matching TRBD1 (6 bases). The CDR3 length is 15 residues. The V end lost 5 bases, the J end lost 7 bases, and 20 bases lay between the germline ends. Looked up from germline, CDR1 is SGHTA and CDR2 is FQGNSA. This chain's CDR3 is CASSPLRTLGGTQYF. CDR3 DNA sequence: TGTGCCAGCAGCCCACTCCGGACGTTAGGGGGGACCCAGTACTTC.

The chain uses TRBV18 and TRBJ1-1; perhaps TRBD1 as D (6 bases). Germline V gene lookup returns CDR1 KGHSH and CDR2 LQKENI. The CDR3 totals 15 residues. V lost 4 bases and J lost 0, with 12 bases in between. DNA for the CDR3: TGTGCCAGCTCACGGACAGTGACACTGAACACTGAAGCTTTCTTT. It is translated as CASSRTVTLNTEAFF.

The table lists this clone with a count of one. The rearrangement uses TRBV2 and TRBJ2-7; D is perhaps TRBD1 (5 bases). This CDR3 has 14 amino acids. V was shortened by 1 base and J by 6 bases, with 13 bases between the two germline ends. Germline-derived CDR1 and CDR2 are SNHLY and FYNNEI. The CDR3 sequence: CASSEGGPVGEQYF. The CDR3 region has the DNA TGTGCCAGCAGTGAAGGGGGCCCCGTTGGCGAGCAGTACTTC.

The rearrangement links TRBV7-3 to TRBJ2-3; 10 nucleotides line up with TRBD1. Unmatched junction bases numbered 3, after V lost 5 bases and J lost 4 bases. This CDR3 has 14 residues. The germline CDR1 and CDR2 sequences are SGHTA and FQGTGA. CDR3 nucleotides: TGTGCCAGCAGCCCGACAGGGGGCGCAGATACGCAGTATTTT. Amino acid sequence: CASSPTGGADTQYF.

This chain joins TRBV19 and TRBJ1-1, with 11 positions matching TRBD1. The CDR3 covers 17 residues. Germline V gene data show CDR1 as LNHDA and CDR2 as SQIVND (reference sequence). With V trimmed by 4 bases and J by 1 base, 8 bases remained unmatched. CDR3 protein: CASSTWTGGSANTEAFF. The CDR3 DNA is TGTGCCAGTAGTACCTGGACAGGGGGCTCTGCGAACACTGAAGCTTTCTTT.